This entry describes one TCR beta chain. The germline V gene has CDR1 GTSNPN and CDR2 SVGIG (reference sequence). Trimming took 1 base from V and 5 from J; bases not matched to a gene: 12. The CDR3 has 17 residues. The data are from a study of technical replicates of blood from a few donors. Assay: immunoSEQ multiplex PCR; the TCRdb copy retains only in-frame clones and omits some. Found here are about 80,000 clones, 91% of them singletons; the top ten hold about 0.4%. The chain recombines TRBV30 with TRBJ2-5; 11 nucleotides line up with TRBD2. Material for sequencing was T cells isolated from PBMCs. This TCR was sampled from a human donor in good health. The CDR3 protein is CAWSDGVAGGAGETQYF. CDR3 bases: TGTGCCTGGAGTGACGGAGTAGCGGGAGGGGCCGGGGAGACCCAGTACTTC.